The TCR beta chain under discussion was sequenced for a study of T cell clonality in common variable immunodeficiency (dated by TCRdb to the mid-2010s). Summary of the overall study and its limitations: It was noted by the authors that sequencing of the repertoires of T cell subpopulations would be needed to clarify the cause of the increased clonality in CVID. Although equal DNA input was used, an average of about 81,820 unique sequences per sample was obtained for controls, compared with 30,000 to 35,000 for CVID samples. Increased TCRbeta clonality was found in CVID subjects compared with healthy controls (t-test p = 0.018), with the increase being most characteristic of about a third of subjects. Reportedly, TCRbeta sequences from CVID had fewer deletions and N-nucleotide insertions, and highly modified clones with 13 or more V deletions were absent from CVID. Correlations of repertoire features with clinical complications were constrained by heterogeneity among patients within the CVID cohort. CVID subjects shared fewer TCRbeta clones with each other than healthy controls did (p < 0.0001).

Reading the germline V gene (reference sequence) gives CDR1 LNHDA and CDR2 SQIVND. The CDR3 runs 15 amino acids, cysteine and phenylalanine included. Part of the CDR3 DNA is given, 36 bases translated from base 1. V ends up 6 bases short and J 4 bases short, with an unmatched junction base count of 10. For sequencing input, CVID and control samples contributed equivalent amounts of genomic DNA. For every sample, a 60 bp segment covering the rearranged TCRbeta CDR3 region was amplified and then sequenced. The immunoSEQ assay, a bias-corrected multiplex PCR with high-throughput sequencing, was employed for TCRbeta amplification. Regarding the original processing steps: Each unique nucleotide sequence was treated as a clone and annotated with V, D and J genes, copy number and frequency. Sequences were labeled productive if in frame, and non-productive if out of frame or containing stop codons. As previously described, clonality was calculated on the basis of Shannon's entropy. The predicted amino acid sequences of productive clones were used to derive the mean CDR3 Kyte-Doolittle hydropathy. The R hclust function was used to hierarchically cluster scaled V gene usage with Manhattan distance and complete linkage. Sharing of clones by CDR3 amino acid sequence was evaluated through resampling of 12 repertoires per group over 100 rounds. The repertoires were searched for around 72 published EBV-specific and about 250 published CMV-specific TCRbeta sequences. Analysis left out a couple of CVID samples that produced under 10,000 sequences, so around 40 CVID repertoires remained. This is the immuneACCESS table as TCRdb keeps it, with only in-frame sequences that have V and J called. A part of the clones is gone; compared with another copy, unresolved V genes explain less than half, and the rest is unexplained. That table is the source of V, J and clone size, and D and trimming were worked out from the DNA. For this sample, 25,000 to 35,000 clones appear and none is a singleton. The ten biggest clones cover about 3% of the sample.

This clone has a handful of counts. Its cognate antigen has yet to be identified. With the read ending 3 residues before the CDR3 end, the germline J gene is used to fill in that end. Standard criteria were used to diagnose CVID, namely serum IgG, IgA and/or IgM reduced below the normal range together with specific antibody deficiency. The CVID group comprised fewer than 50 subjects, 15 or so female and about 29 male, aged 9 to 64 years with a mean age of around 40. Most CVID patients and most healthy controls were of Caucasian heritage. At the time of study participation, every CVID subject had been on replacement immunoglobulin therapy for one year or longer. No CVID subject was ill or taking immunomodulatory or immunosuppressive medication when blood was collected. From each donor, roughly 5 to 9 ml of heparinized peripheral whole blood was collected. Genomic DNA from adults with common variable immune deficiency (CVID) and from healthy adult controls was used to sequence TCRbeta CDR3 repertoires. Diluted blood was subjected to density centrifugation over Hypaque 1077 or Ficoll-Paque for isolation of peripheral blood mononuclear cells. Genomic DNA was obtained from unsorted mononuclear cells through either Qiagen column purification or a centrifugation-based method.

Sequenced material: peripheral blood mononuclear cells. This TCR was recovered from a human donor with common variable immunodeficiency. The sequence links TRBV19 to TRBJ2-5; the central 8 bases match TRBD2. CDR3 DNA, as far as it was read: TGTGCCAGTAGGGCTCTCGCGGGAGGAATAGAGACC. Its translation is CASRALAGGIET. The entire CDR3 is CASRALAGGIETQYF.